A selection of T cell receptor beta chains follows, all from one sample in a study of OX40 agonist ivuxolimab in advanced cancers. Sequencing used immunoSEQ multiplex PCR; TCRdb keeps in-frame clones, though not all of them. The sample yields 22,000 or so clones, nearly 80% seen once. Source: CD4+ or CD8+ T cells sorted from blood, taken in a trial of the OX40 agonist ivuxolimab. The receptors stem from an adult with an advanced solid tumor such as melanoma, head and neck, liver or kidney cancer. Each CDR3 is given with its conserved first and last residue. The order of the fields is J gene, clone size, D gene, V gene, CDR3 protein, CDR3 DNA. A D gene is named only where the DNA matches it firmly. Size values are once, few and many counts, or a class for expanded clones, and some rows have none.

J: TRBJ2-7; size: once; D: TRBD1; V: TRBV28; CDR3: CASREAGGADEQYF; DNA: TGTGCCAGCAGGGAAGCAGGGGGCGCGGACGAGCAGTACTTC
J: TRBJ2-5; size: few; D: .; V: TRBV9; CDR3: CASSIGGAYQETQYF; DNA: TGTGCCAGCAGCATAGGGGGGGCGTACCAAGAGACCCAGTACTTC
J: TRBJ2-5; size: .; D: .; V: TRBV29-1; CDR3: CSVERGGASVETQYF; DNA: TGCAGCGTGGAAAGAGGGGGTGCTAGTGTGGAGACCCAGTACTTC
J: TRBJ2-1; size: .; D: .; V: TRBV14; CDR3: CASSGRAAGGSYNEQFF; DNA: TGTGCCAGCAGCGGGCGGGCGGCCGGGGGCTCCTACAATGAGCAGTTCTTC
J: TRBJ1-2; size: .; D: TRBD1; V: TRBV25-1; CDR3: CASSKGQAAYGYTF; DNA: TGTGCCAGCAGTAAAGGACAGGCGGCCTATGGCTACACCTTC
J: TRBJ2-2; size: .; D: .; V: TRBV2; CDR3: CASRGPTGGTGELFF; DNA: TGTGCCAGCAGGGGTCCGACTGGGGGGACCGGGGAGCTGTTTTTT
J: TRBJ2-4; size: once; D: .; V: TRBV7-9; CDR3: CASSHTGIIAKNIQYF; DNA: TGTGCCAGCAGTCACACAGGGATTATAGCCAAAAACATTCAGTACTTC
J: TRBJ1-1; size: .; D: .; V: TRBV9; CDR3: CASSVAVRGEAFF; DNA: TGTGCCAGCAGCGTAGCGGTCAGGGGTGAAGCTTTCTTT
J: TRBJ2-7; size: once; D: .; V: TRBV27; CDR3: CASAGTKSYEQYF; DNA: TGTGCCAGCGCCGGGACAAAATCCTACGAGCAGTACTTC
J: TRBJ2-2; size: few; D: TRBD1; V: TRBV7-9; CDR3: CASRPGQASTGELFF; DNA: TGTGCCAGCAGGCCGGGACAGGCGTCAACCGGGGAGCTGTTTTTT
J: TRBJ1-5; size: .; D: .; V: TRBV11-3; CDR3: CASSLGWTVSNQPQHF; DNA: TGTGCCAGCAGCTTAGGATGGACAGTTAGCAATCAGCCCCAGCATTTT
J: TRBJ1-2; size: .; D: .; V: TRBV7-9; CDR3: CASRPITGDHGYTF; DNA: TGTGCCAGCAGACCAATAACAGGAGACCATGGCTACACCTTC
J: TRBJ2-3; size: once; D: .; V: TRBV6-4; CDR3: CASSDSGGLGDTQYF; DNA: TGTGCCAGCAGTGACTCCGGGGGGCTCGGAGATACGCAGTATTTT
J: TRBJ1-3; size: .; D: .; V: TRBV29-1; CDR3: CSVETGLGGNTIYF; DNA: TGCAGCGTTGAAACAGGGTTGGGAGGAAACACCATATATTTT
J: TRBJ2-5; size: .; D: TRBD2; V: TRBV7-9; CDR3: CASSERGASGEETQYF; DNA: TGTGCCAGCAGCGAGCGTGGGGCTAGCGGGGAAGAGACCCAGTACTTC
J: TRBJ1-6; size: .; D: TRBD1; V: TRBV15; CDR3: CATSRASGGGSSPLHF; DNA: TGTGCCACCAGCAGAGCCTCGGGAGGGGGCAGTTCACCCCTCCACTTT
J: TRBJ2-3; size: .; D: TRBD2; V: TRBV18; CDR3: CASSPRRTSGETRVPDTQYF; DNA: TGTGCCAGCTCACCACGTCGGACTAGCGGGGAGACCCGGGTCCCAGATACGCAGTATTTT
J: TRBJ1-1; size: .; D: .; V: TRBV28; CDR3: CASNLSGADTEAFF; DNA: TGTGCCAGCAACCTCTCCGGGGCCGACACTGAAGCTTTCTTT
J: TRBJ1-5; size: .; D: .; V: TRBV7-3; CDR3: CASSPRGGSNQPQHF; DNA: TGTGCCAGCAGCCCCCGTGGAGGAAGCAATCAGCCCCAGCATTTT
J: TRBJ2-7; size: .; D: TRBD1; V: TRBV7-3; CDR3: CASSLTGGVEQYF; DNA: TGTGCCAGCAGCTTGACAGGGGGAGTCGAGCAGTACTTC
J: TRBJ2-1; size: .; D: .; V: TRBV11-2; CDR3: CASSFDRGSYNEQFF; DNA: TGTGCCAGCAGCTTTGACCGGGGCTCCTACAATGAGCAGTTCTTC
J: TRBJ1-4; size: few; D: .; V: TRBV30; CDR3: CAWSVQGVEKLFF; DNA: TGTGCCTGGAGTGTACAAGGAGTAGAAAAACTGTTTTTT
J: TRBJ1-3; size: .; D: .; V: TRBV11-2; CDR3: CASSFELGSTIYF; DNA: TGTGCCAGCAGCTTCGAACTCGGTTCCACCATATATTTT
J: TRBJ2-7; size: .; D: .; V: TRBV11-3; CDR3: CASSLTDEQYF; DNA: TGTGCCAGCAGCTTGACTGACGAGCAGTACTTC
J: TRBJ2-1; size: .; D: .; V: TRBV11-2; CDR3: CASSTRVTYNEQFF; DNA: TGTGCCAGCAGCACCCGGGTCACCTACAATGAGCAGTTCTTC
J: TRBJ1-1; size: .; D: TRBD1; V: TRBV5-1; CDR3: CASSLGQGNMNTEAFF; DNA: TGCGCCAGCAGCTTGGGACAGGGTAATATGAACACTGAAGCTTTCTTT
J: TRBJ1-5; size: .; D: TRBD1; V: TRBV7-2; CDR3: CASSLRGTGRQPQHF; DNA: TGTGCCAGCAGCTTACGGGGGACAGGTCGGCAGCCCCAGCATTTT
J: TRBJ2-1; size: .; D: TRBD2; V: TRBV9; CDR3: CASSGGGSKLSEQFF; DNA: TGTGCCAGCAGCGGCGGGGGGAGTAAACTCAGTGAGCAGTTCTTC
J: TRBJ2-7; size: .; D: .; V: TRBV4-1; CDR3: CASSQASGVYEQYF; DNA: TGTGCCAGCAGCCAAGCATCGGGAGTCTACGAGCAGTACTTC
J: TRBJ1-1; size: .; D: .; V: TRBV9; CDR3: CASSGLLRASRMGTEAFF; DNA: TGTGCCAGCTCTGGACTACTCAGGGCCTCCCGAATGGGCACTGAAGCTTTCTTT
J: TRBJ2-7; size: .; D: .; V: TRBV4-3; CDR3: CASSQTIGESYEQYF; DNA: TGCGCCAGCAGCCAAACTATCGGGGAGAGCTACGAGCAGTACTTC
J: TRBJ1-1; size: .; D: .; V: TRBV18; CDR3: CASSPTATEAFF; DNA: TGTGCCAGCTCACCAACCGCAACTGAAGCTTTCTTT
J: TRBJ2-3; size: medium-sized; D: .; V: TRBV6-4; CDR3: CASSGSATDTQYF; DNA: TGTGCCAGCAGTGGGAGCGCCACAGATACGCAGTATTTT
J: TRBJ1-5; size: .; D: TRBD1; V: TRBV9; CDR3: CASSQGGSGDQPQHF; DNA: TGTGCCAGCAGCCAGGGGGGGAGTGGGGATCAGCCCCAGCATTTT
J: TRBJ2-5; size: .; D: .; V: TRBV6-5; CDR3: CASSWAVEQETQYF; DNA: TGTGCCAGCAGTTGGGCAGTGGAGCAAGAGACCCAGTACTTC
J: TRBJ1-1; size: .; D: .; V: TRBV19; CDR3: CASSISGRVRTEAFF; DNA: TGTGCCAGTAGTATAAGTGGCAGGGTGAGGACTGAAGCTTTCTTT
J: TRBJ2-1; size: .; D: .; V: TRBV15; CDR3: CATSIEDRWGSSYNEQFF; DNA: TGTGCCACCAGCATCGAAGACCGGTGGGGGAGCTCCTACAATGAGCAGTTCTTC
J: TRBJ2-3; size: .; D: .; V: TRBV10-1; CDR3: CASSEPGLSTFTDTQYF; DNA: TGCGCCAGCAGTGAACCCGGACTATCCACCTTCACAGATACGCAGTATTTT
J: TRBJ2-3; size: .; D: .; V: TRBV4-1; CDR3: CASSPRDNTDTQYF; DNA: TGCGCCAGCAGCCCCCGGGACAACACAGATACGCAGTATTTT
J: TRBJ2-5; size: .; D: TRBD1; V: TRBV9; CDR3: CASSASGTGGETQYF; DNA: TGTGCCAGCAGCGCCTCCGGGACAGGGGGAGAGACCCAGTACTTC
J: TRBJ2-1; size: .; D: TRBD1; V: TRBV7-3; CDR3: CASSFGQGGNEQFF; DNA: TGTGCCAGCAGCTTCGGACAGGGGGGGAATGAGCAGTTCTTC
J: TRBJ1-1; size: .; D: .; V: TRBV6-1; CDR3: CASSERHGNTEAFF; DNA: TGTGCCAGCAGTGAAAGGCACGGGAACACTGAAGCTTTCTTT
J: TRBJ2-2; size: few; D: TRBD2; V: TRBV11-3; CDR3: CASSPGLAGELFF; DNA: TGTGCCAGCAGTCCAGGACTAGCCGGGGAGCTGTTTTTT
J: TRBJ2-3; size: few; D: .; V: TRBV10-3; CDR3: CAISSVSADTQYF; DNA: TGTGCCATCAGTAGCGTTTCGGCAGATACGCAGTATTTT
J: TRBJ1-2; size: .; D: .; V: TRBV6-4; CDR3: CASSDSWGAGGYTF; DNA: TGTGCCAGCAGTGACTCCTGGGGGGCAGGAGGCTACACCTTC
J: TRBJ1-1; size: .; D: TRBD1; V: TRBV11-3; CDR3: CASSYRQGGRGMNTEAFF; DNA: TGTGCCAGCAGCTACCGACAGGGAGGGCGAGGTATGAACACTGAAGCTTTCTTT
J: TRBJ2-1; size: .; D: .; V: TRBV9; CDR3: CASSASGSPMFEQFF; DNA: TGTGCCAGCAGCGCATCCGGGAGCCCTATGTTCGAGCAGTTCTTC
J: TRBJ1-4; size: .; D: TRBD1; V: TRBV19; CDR3: CASARGQGLKVFF; DNA: TGTGCCAGTGCCCGGGGACAGGGGCTAAAAGTGTTTTTT
J: TRBJ1-5; size: .; D: TRBD1; V: TRBV7-3; CDR3: CASSRDRVNQPQHF; DNA: TGTGCCAGCAGTAGGGACAGGGTAAATCAGCCCCAGCATTTT
J: TRBJ1-4; size: .; D: .; V: TRBV4-3; CDR3: CASSQDPGGLSTNEKLFF; DNA: TGCGCCAGCAGCCAAGATCCCGGTGGGCTTTCAACTAATGAAAAACTGTTTTTT
J: TRBJ2-7; size: .; D: TRBD1; V: TRBV19; CDR3: CASSPAGTGRHEQYF; DNA: TGTGCCAGTAGTCCAGCCGGGACAGGGAGACACGAGCAGTACTTC
J: TRBJ1-5; size: .; D: .; V: TRBV15; CDR3: CATSTESHSNQPQHF; DNA: TGTGCCACCAGCACAGAGAGTCATAGCAATCAGCCCCAGCATTTT
J: TRBJ2-2; size: .; D: .; V: TRBV28; CDR3: CASSLIGVTGELFF; DNA: TGTGCCAGCAGTTTGATAGGGGTCACCGGGGAGCTGTTTTTT
J: TRBJ2-7; size: .; D: .; V: TRBV9; CDR3: CASSDVKGYEQYF; DNA: TGTGCCAGCAGCGACGTAAAAGGCTACGAGCAGTACTTC
J: TRBJ1-5; size: .; D: .; V: TRBV6-5; CDR3: CASRARTDSNQPQHF; DNA: TGTGCCAGCAGAGCCCGCACGGATAGCAATCAGCCCCAGCATTTT
J: TRBJ2-2; size: few; D: .; V: TRBV9; CDR3: CASSVVVGVNTGELFF; DNA: TGTGCCAGCAGCGTAGTAGTCGGTGTCAACACCGGGGAGCTGTTTTTT
J: TRBJ2-7; size: .; D: TRBD2; V: TRBV7-7; CDR3: CASSLNSGYDEQYF; DNA: TGTGCCAGCAGCTTAAATAGCGGGTATGACGAGCAGTACTTC
J: TRBJ2-1; size: .; D: .; V: TRBV11-2; CDR3: CASSLDGDSSVF; DNA: TGTGCCAGCAGCTTAGATGGGGACTCGTCGGTCTTC